Below, one T cell receptor beta chain is given with its context. Its specificity is not known. This sample stems from a study of T cell responses to AZD1222 COVID-19 vaccine. Findings and caveats of the study: Spike-specific TCR breadth and depth went up after people got two AZD1222 doses. Across the whole spike, CD4 TCRs peaked at regions 160-218 and 743-854.

Germline CDR1 reads SEHNR; CDR2 reads FQNEAQ (reference sequence). V lost 5 bases and J lost 0; bases outside the gene matches: 7. CDR3 length: 16 amino acids. Here immunoSEQ multiplex PCR was the method, and the copy in TCRdb shows in-frame clones only, minus some. The data contain approximately 210,000 clones, about 89% of them singletons. This sequence was found in an adult who received the AZD1222 COVID-19 vaccine. This chain joins TRBV7-9 and TRBJ2-1; 7 bases agree with TRBD1. This specimen consisted of peripheral blood, obtained 28 days after the second AZD1222 dose. The CDR3 loop is CASSLETGNSYNEQFF. The CDR3, as DNA: TGTGCCAGCAGCCTAGAGACAGGGAACTCCTACAATGAGCAGTTCTTC. The full variable domain, rest sourced from reference TRBV7-9 and TRBJ2-1, is DTGVSQNPRHKITKRGQNVTFRCDPISEHNRLYWYRQTLGQGPEFLTYFQNEAQLEKSRLLSDRFSAERPKGSFSTLEIQRTEQGDSAMYLCASSLETGNSYNEQFFGPGTRLTVL.